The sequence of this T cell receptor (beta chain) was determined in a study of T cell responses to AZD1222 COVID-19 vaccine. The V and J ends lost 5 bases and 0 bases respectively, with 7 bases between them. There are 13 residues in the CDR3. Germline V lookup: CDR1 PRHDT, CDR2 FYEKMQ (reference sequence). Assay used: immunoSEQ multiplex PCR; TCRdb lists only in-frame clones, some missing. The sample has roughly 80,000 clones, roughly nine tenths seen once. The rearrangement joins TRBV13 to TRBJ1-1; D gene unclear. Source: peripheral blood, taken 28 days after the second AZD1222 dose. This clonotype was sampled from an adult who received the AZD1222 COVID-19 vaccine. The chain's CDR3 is CASSPGLNTEAFF. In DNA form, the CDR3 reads TGTGCCAGCAGCCCCGGGCTGAACACTGAAGCTTTCTTT.